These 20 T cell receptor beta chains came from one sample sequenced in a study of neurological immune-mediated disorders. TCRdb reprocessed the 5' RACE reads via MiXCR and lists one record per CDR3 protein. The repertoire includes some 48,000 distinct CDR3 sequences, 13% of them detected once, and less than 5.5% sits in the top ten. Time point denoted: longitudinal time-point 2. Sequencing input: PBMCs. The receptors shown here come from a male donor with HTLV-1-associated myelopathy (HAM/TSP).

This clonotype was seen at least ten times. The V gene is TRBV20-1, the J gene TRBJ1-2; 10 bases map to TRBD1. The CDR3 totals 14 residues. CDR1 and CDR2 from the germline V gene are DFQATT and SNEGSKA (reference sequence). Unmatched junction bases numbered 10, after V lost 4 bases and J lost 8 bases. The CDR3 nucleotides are TGCAGTGCTATACCGGGACAGGGGAGGACGGGCTACACCTTC. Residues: CSAIPGQGRTGYTF.

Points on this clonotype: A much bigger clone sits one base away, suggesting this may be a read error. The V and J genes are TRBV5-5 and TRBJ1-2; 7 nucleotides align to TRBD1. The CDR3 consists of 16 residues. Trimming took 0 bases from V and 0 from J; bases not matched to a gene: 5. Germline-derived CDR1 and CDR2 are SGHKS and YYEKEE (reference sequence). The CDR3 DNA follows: TGTGCCAGCAGCTTGGGCGGGACAGTCTCTAACTATGGCTACACCTTC. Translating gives CASSLGGTVSNYGYTF.

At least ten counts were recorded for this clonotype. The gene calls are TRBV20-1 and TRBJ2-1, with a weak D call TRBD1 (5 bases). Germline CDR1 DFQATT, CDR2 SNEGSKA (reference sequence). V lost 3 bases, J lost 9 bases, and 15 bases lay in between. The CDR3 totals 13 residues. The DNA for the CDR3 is TGCAGTGCTAGGTCTCGCAGGGTGGGTGAGCAGTTCTTC. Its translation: CSARSRRVGEQFF.

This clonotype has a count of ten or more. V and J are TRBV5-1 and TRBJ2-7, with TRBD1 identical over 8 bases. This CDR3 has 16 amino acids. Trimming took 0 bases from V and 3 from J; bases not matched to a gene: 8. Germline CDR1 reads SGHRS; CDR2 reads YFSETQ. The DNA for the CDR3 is TGCGCCAGCAGCTTGGGAGGACAGGGAAAGGGCTACGAGCAGTACTTC. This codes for CASSLGGQGKGYEQYF.

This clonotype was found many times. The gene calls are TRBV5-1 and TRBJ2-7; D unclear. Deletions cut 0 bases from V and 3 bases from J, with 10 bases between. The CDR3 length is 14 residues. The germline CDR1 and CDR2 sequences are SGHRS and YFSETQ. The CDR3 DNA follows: TGCGCCAGCAGCTTGGCTTTGGATATCTACGAGCAGTACTTC. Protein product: CASSLALDIYEQYF.

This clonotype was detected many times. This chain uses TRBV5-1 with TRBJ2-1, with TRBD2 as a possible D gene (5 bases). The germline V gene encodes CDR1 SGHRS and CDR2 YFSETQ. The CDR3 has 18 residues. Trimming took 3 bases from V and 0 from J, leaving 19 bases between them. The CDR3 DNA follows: TGCGCCAGCAGCTCGAGCCAGTCCGGGGTGAGCTCCTACAATGAGCAGTTCTTC. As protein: CASSSSQSGVSSYNEQFF.

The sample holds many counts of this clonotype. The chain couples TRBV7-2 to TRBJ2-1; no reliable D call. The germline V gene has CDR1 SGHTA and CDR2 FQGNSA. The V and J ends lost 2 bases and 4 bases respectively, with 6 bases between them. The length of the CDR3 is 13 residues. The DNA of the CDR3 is TGTGCCAGCAGCTTATTGGGTTACAATGAGCAGTTCTTC. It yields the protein CASSLLGYNEQFF.

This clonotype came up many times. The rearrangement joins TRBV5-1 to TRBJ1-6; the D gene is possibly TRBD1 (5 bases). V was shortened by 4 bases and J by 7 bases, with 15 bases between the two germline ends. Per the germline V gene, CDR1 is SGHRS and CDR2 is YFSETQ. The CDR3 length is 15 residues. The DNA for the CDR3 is TGCGCCAGCAGCCCGAACGGGGCCCGGAATTCACCCCTCCACTTT. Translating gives CASSPNGARNSPLHF.

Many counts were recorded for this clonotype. The CDR3 region is CSARGQGRQPQHF. In DNA form, the CDR3 reads TGCAGTGCTAGGGGACAGGGTCGACAGCCCCAGCATTTT. The genes are TRBV20-1 and TRBJ1-5; 9 bases fit TRBD1. Unmatched junction bases numbered 4, after V lost 3 bases and J lost 7 bases. There are 13 residues in the CDR3. Germline V gene data show CDR1 as DFQATT and CDR2 as SNEGSKA (reference sequence).

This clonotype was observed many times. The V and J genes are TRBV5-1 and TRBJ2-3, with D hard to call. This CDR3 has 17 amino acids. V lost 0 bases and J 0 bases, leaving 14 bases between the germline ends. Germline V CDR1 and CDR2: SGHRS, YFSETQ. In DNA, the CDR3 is TGCGCCAGCAGCTTGGAGCTCTTGGCTACTAGCACAGATACGCAGTATTTT. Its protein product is CASSLELLATSTDTQYF.

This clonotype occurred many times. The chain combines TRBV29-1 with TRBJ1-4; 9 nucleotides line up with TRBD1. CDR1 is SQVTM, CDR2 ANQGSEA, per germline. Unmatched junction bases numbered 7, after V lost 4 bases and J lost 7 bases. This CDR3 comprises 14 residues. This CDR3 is CSVVSGTGTEKLFF. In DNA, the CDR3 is TGCAGCGTTGTCTCCGGGACAGGGACTGAAAAACTGTTTTTT.

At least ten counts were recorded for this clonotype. DNA for the CDR3: TGTGCCAGCAGCCCCGACTGGGAGAGCACCGGGGAGCTGTTTTTT. Residues: CASSPDWESTGELFF. The rearrangement links TRBV11-3 to TRBJ2-2; D is possibly TRBD2 (5 bases). Germline loops: CDR1 SGHNT, CDR2 YENEEA. The CDR3 runs 15 residues. Trimming shortened V by 5 bases and J by 4 bases, and 14 bases separated the two germline ends.

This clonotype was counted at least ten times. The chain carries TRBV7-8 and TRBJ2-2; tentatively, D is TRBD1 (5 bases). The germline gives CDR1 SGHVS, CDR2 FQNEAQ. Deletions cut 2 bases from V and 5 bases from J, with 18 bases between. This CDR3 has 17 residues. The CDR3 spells CASSLRSAGPMTGELFF. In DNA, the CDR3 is TGTGCCAGCAGCTTAAGATCCGCAGGGCCCATGACCGGGGAGCTGTTTTTT. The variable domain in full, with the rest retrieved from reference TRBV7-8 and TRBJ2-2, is GAGVSQSPRYKVAKRGQDVALRCDPISGHVSLFWYQQALGQGPEFLTYFQNEAQLDKSGLPSDRFFAERPEGSVSTLKIQRTQQEDSAVYLCASSLRSAGPMTGELFFGEGSRLTVL.

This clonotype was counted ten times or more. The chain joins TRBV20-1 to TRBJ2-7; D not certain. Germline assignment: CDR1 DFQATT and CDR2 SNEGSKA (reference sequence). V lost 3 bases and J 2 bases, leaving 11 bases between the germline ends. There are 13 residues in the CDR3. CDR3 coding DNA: TGCAGTGCTAGTCGTGGTACGGCCTACGAGCAGTACTTC. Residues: CSASRGTAYEQYF.

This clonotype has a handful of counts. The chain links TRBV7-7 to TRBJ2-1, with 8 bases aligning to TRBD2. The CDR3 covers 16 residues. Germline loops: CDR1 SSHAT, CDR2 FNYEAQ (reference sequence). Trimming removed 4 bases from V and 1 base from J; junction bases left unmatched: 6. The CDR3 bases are TGTGCCAGCAGCTACCAAGCGGGGGCTTCCTACAATGAGCAGTTCTTC. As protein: CASSYQAGASYNEQFF.

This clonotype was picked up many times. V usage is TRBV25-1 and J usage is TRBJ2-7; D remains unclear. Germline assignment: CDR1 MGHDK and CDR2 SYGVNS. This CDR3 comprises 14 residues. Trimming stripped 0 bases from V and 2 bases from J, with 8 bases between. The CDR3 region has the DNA TGTGCCAGCAGTGAATATCGAGTACCCTACGAGCAGTACTTC. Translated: CASSEYRVPYEQYF.

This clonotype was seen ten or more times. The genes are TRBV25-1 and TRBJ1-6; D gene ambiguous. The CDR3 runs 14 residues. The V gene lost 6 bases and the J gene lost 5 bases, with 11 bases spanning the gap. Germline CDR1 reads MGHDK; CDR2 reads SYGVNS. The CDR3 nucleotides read TGTGCCAGCAGGGCGGCGGGCGATAATTCACCCCTCCACTTT. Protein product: CASRAAGDNSPLHF.

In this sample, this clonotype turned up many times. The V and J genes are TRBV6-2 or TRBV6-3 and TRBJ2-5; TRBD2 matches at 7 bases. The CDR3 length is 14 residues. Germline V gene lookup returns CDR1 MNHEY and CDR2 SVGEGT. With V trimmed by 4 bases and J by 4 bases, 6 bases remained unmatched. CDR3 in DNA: TGTGCCAGCAGTTCCAGACTAGCAGGAGAGACCCAGTACTTC. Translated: CASSSRLAGETQYF.

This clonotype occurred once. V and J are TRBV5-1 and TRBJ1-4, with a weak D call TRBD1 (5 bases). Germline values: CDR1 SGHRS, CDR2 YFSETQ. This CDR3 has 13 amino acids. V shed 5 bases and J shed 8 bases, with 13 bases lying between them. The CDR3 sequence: CASRGEASEKLFF. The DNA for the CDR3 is TGCGCCAGCAGAGGGGAAGCCAGCGAAAAACTGTTTTTT.

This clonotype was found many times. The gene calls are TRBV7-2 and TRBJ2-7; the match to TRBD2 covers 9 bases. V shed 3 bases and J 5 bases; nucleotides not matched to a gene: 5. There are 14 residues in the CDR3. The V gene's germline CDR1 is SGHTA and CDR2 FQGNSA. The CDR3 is CASSFSGGGDEQYF. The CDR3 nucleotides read TGTGCCAGCAGCTTTAGCGGGGGAGGTGACGAGCAGTACTTC.